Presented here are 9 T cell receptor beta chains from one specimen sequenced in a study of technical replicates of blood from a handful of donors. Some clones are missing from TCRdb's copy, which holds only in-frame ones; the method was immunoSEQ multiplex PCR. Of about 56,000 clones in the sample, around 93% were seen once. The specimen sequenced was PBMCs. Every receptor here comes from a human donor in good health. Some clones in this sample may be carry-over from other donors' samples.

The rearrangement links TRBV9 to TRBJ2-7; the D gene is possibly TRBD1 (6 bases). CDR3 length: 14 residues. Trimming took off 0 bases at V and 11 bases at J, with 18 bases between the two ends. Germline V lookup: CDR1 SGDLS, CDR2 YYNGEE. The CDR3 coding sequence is TGTGCCAGCAGCGTAGAGACAGGCTGCCTGGGAAAGTACTTC. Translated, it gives CASSVETGCLGKYF.

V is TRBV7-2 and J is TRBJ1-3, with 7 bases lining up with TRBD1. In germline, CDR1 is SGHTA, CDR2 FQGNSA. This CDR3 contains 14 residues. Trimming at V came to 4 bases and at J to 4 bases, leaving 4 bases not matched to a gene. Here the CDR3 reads CASSSTGLGNTIYF. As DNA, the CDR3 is TGTGCCAGCAGCTCGACAGGGTTGGGAAACACCATATATTTT.

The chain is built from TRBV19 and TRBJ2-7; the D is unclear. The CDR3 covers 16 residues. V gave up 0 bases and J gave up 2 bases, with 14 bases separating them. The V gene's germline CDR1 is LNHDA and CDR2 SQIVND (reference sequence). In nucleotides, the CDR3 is TGTGCCAGTAGTATAGACTCCCTCGGCGGTGCCTACGAGCAGTACTTC. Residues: CASSIDSLGGAYEQYF. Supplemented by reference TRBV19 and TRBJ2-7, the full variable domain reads DGGITQSPKYLFRKEGQNVTLSCEQNLNHDAMYWYRQDPGQGLRLIYYSQIVNDFQKGDIAEGYSVSREKKESFPLTVTSAQKNPTAFYLCASSIDSLGGAYEQYFGPGTRLTVT.

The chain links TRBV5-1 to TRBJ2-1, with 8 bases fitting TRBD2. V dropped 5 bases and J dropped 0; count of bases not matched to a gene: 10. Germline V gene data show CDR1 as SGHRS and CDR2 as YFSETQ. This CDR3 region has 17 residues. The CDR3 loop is CASRAGAGGPSYNEQFF. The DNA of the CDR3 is TGCGCCAGCAGGGCAGGGGCGGGGGGCCCCTCCTACAATGAGCAGTTCTTC.

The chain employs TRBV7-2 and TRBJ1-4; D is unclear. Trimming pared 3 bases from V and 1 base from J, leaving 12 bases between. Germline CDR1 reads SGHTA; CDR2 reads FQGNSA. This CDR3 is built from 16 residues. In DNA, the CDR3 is TGTGCCAGCAGCTTCGGCAGGTTGGGAACTAATGAAAAACTGTTTTTT. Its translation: CASSFGRLGTNEKLFF.

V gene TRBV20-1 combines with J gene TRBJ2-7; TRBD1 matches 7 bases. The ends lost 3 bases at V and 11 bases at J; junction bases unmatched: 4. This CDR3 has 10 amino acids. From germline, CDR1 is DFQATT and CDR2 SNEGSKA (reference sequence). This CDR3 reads CSASDRVEYF. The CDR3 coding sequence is TGCAGTGCTAGCGACAGGGTTGAGTACTTC.

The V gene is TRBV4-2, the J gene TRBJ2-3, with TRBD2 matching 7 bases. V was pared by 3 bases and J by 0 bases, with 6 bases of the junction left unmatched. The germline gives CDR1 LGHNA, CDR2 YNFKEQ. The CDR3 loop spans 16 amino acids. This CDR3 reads CASSQGGGGSTDTQYF. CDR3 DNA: TGTGCCAGCAGCCAGGGGGGGGGAGGAAGCACAGATACGCAGTATTTT.

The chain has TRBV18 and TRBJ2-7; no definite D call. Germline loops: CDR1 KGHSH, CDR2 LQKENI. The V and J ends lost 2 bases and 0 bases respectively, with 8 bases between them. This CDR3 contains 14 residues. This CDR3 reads CASSPNPGSYEQYF. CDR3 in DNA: TGTGCCAGCTCACCAAATCCAGGCTCCTACGAGCAGTACTTC.

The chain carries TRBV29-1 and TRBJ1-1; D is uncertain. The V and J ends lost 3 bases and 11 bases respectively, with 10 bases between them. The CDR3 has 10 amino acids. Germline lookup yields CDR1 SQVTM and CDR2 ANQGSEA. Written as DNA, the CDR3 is TGCAGCGTTGAGGAGGTGAGTGCTTTCTTT. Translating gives CSVEEVSAFF. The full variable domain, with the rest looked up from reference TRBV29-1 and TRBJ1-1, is SAVISQKPSRDICQRGTSLTIQCQVDSQVTMMFWYRQQPGQSLTLIATANQGSEATYESGFVIDKFPISRPNLTFSTLTVSNMSPEDSSIYLCSVEEVSAFFGQGTRLTVV.